This T cell receptor (beta chain) was found in a study of blood T cell repertoires in COVID-19. Germline V lookup: CDR1 SGHNT, CDR2 YYREEE (reference sequence). CDR3 length equals 18 residues. V dropped 1 base and J dropped 7; count of bases not matched to a gene: 18. Assay used: immunoSEQ multiplex PCR; TCRdb lists only in-frame clones, some missing. The sample contains 200,000 or so clones, 80% to 90% of which appear only once. Sequencing used peripheral blood. The source of this sequence is a woman between 65 and 79 years old with acute or convalescent COVID-19. The genes are TRBV5-4 and TRBJ1-2; 8 bases align to TRBD1. DNA of the CDR3: TGTGCCAGCAGCTTGATTCCTTCGGTTCGACAGGGGCTAGGTGGCTACACCTTC. Translating it yields CASSLIPSVRQGLGGYTF.